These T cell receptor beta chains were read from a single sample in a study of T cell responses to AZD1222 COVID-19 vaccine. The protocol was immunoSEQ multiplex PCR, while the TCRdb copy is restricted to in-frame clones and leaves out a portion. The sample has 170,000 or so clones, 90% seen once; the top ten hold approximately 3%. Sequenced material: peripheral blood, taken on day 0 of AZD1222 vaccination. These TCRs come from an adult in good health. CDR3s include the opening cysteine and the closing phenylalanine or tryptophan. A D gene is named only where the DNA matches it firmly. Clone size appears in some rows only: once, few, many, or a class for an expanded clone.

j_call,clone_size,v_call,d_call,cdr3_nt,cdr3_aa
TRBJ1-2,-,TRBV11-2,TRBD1,TGTGCCAGCAGCTACTCGGGACAGGGCCCATTTGACTACACCTTC,CASSYSGQGPFDYTF
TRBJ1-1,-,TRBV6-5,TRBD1,TGTGCCAGCAGTTACTCGGGACAGCCGAACACTGAAGCTTTCTTT,CASSYSGQPNTEAFF
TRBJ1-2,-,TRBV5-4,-,TGTGCCAGCAGCCGTGGGTGGGCCGAACCCTATGGCTACACCTTC,CASSRGWAEPYGYTF
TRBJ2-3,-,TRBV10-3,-,TGTGCCATCAGTGGGCGGGCGGCCGGGGGCTCCTCTGATACGCAGTATTTT,CAISGRAAGGSSDTQYF
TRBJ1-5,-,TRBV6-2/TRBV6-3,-,TGTGCCAGCAGTTACCAACGGAGTTCTAACAATCAGCCCCAGCATTTT,CASSYQRSSNNQPQHF
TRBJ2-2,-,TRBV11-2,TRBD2,TGTGCCAGCAGCCGATCCGGGGGGGCCGGGGAGCTGTTTTTT,CASSRSGGAGELFF
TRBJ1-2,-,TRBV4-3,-,TGCGCCAGCAGCCAAGATCAGTTCACCAACTATGGCTACACCTTC,CASSQDQFTNYGYTF
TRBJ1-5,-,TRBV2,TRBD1,TGTGCCAGCAGTCGAAGACAGGGTGGCAATCAGCCCCAGCATTTT,CASSRRQGGNQPQHF
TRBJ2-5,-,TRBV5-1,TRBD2,TGCGCCAGCAGCTCCGGGACTAGTACGGAGACCCAGTACTTC,CASSSGTSTETQYF
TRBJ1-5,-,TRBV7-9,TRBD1,TGTGCCAGCAGCTTGACAGGGACCAGCAATCAGCCCCAGCATTTT,CASSLTGTSNQPQHF
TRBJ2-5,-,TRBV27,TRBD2,TGTGCCAGCAGTTTAGCGGGGGGAGAGACCCAGTACTTC,CASSLAGGETQYF
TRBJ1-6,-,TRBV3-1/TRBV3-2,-,TGTGCCAGCAGCCTTTGGGGAGCCTTGGATAGATATAATTCACCCCTCCACTTT,CASSLWGALDRYNSPLHF
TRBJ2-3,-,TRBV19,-,TGTGCCAGTAGGTTACAGGGATCTGGTGATACGCAGTATTTT,CASRLQGSGDTQYF
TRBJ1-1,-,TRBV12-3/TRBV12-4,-,TGTGCCAGCAGTTCGGGACCATCGGCTGAAGCTTTCTTT,CASSSGPSAEAFF
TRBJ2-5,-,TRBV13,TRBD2,TGTGCCAGCAGCTTTGGCGGGCCGGGGGGGACCCAGTACTTC,CASSFGGPGGTQYF
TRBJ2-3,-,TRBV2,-,TGTGCCAGCAGGGGGTTTTCCTTGGATACGCAGTATTTT,CASRGFSLDTQYF
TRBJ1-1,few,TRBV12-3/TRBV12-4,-,TGTGCCAGCAGTCTCTTGAACACTGAAGCTTTCTTT,CASSLLNTEAFF
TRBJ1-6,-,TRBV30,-,TGTGCCTGGAGTACAGGGCGTAATTCACCCCTCCACTTT,CAWSTGRNSPLHF
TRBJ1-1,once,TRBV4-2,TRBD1,TGTGCCAGCAGCCCTGGGACAGGGAAAGAGAACACTGAAGCTTTCTTT,CASSPGTGKENTEAFF
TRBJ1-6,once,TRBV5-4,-,TGTGCCAGCAGCCCCTCGGCGGTTTCACCCCTCCACTTT,CASSPSAVSPLHF
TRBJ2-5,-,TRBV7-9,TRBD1,TGTGCCAGCAGTTTACACAGGGGCTTGGGAGAGACCCAGTACTTC,CASSLHRGLGETQYF
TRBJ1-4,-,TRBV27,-,TGTGCCAGCAGTTTCGCGGGACGGCCTAATGAAAAACTGTTTTTT,CASSFAGRPNEKLFF
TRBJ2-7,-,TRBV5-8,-,TGTGCCAGCAGCTTGGGGGCAGGAAACTACGAGCAGTACTTC,CASSLGAGNYEQYF
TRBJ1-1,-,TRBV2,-,TGTGCCAGCAAGTCGCCTACTTTCGTAGCTGAAGCTTTCTTT,CASKSPTFVAEAFF
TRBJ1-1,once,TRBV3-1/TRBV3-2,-,TGTGCCAGCAGCCAGAATACGAACACTGAAGCTTTCTTT,CASSQNTNTEAFF
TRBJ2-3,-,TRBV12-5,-,TGTGCTAGTGGAAGCACAGATACGCAGTATTTT,CASGSTDTQYF
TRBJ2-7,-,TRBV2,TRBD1,TGTGCCAGCAGTCTACAGGGGTACGAGCAGTACTTC,CASSLQGYEQYF
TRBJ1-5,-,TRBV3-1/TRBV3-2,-,TGTGCCAGCAGCCAAGATAAAGGACAACCGCATTTT,CASSQDKGQPHF
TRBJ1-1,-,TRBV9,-,TGTGCCAGCAGCGGGGCCTCCAGAGGCACTGAAGCTTTCTTT,CASSGASRGTEAFF
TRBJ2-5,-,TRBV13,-,TGTGCCAGCAGCCTGCAGGGACCACAAGAGACCCAGTACTTC,CASSLQGPQETQYF
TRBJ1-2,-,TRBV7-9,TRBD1,TGTGCCAGCAGCTTAGGACAGGGTGGCTACACCTTC,CASSLGQGGYTF
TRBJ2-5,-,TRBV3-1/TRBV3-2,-,TGTGCCAGCAGCCAGCGAGGGGCAGGGGAGACCCAGTACTTC,CASSQRGAGETQYF
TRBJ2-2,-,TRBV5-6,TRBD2,TGTGCCAGCAGCATAGCGGGGGGGAACACCGGGGAGCTGTTTTTT,CASSIAGGNTGELFF
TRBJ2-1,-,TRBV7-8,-,TGTGCCAGCAGCTTAGTTCGGTCGTGGAATGAGCAGTTCTTC,CASSLVRSWNEQFF
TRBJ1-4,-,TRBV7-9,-,TGTGCCAGCAGCCCAGCGGGGGCCTGGGAAAAACTGTTTTTT,CASSPAGAWEKLFF
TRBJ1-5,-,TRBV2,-,TGTGCCAGCAGTAGGGACGGCAATCAGCCCCAGCATTTT,CASSRDGNQPQHF
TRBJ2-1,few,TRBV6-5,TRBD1,TGTGCCAGCAGCCCACTGGGAACAGGGGTCCAGTTCTTC,CASSPLGTGVQFF
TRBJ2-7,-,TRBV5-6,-,TGTGCCAGCGGCCCGGGGGCCTACGAGCAGTACTTC,CASGPGAYEQYF
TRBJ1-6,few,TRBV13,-,TGTGCCAGCAGCTTCGGTTCCGGGATGGATTCACCCCTCCACTTT,CASSFGSGMDSPLHF
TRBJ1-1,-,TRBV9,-,TGTGCCAGCAGCGTAGCGGGGATTAACACTGAAGCTTTCTTT,CASSVAGINTEAFF
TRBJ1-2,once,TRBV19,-,TGTGCCAGTAGTCAAACCCCAGGGGCGAGTAACTATGGCTACACCTTC,CASSQTPGASNYGYTF